This TCR beta chain was recovered during a study of cytotoxic CD8 clonotypes in ibrutinib-treated CLL. Across the study: Partial response occurred in roughly 25 patients and complete response in 2; at median approximately 68 months, about 14 remained remitted and about 12 progressed.

The intended depth for sequencing was 1 in 200,000 to 1 in 1 million T cells. Clones were read by immunoSEQ multiplex PCR, and TCRdb kept only the in-frame ones, dropping some. Of over 150,000 clones in the sample, around three quarters were seen once. A few counts support this clone. The antigen is undetermined. V shed 1 base, J shed 1 base, and the junction held 2 bases outside the gene matches. Germline CDR1 is GTSNPN and CDR2 is SVGIG (reference sequence). CDR3 size: 16 residues. Study results and limitations: Sampling of sustained-remission and progressing patients occurred at differing times.

This receptor was taken from a human donor with chronic lymphocytic leukemia. V gene TRBV30 combines with J gene TRBJ2-1; 12 bases agree with TRBD2. The sequencing here drew on PBMCs, taken after 24 months of ibrutinib treatment. CDR3 protein: CAWSGTSGASYNEQFF. The CDR3 region has the DNA TGTGCCTGGAGTGGGACTAGCGGGGCGTCCTACAATGAGCAGTTCTTC.